Sequencing of this TCR beta chain was carried out in a study of blood T cell repertoires in COVID-19. Original processing methods: For nucleated cells, counts were estimated from reference gene primer amplification. Generated by immunoSEQ multiplex PCR, the TCRdb table keeps only in-frame clones and is missing some. D and trimming were read from the DNA, whereas the V and J calls and clone size are those reported in that table. The sample carries fewer than 400,000 clones, about 86% recorded once. The study drew participants aged about 18 to 89 years from some 24 US areas. Grouping used clinical history reported by participants in a survey and questionnaire. Among Cohort 3 donors, those recovered had two negative PCRs, clearance, or symptom resolution. This clone appeared once. CDR3 length: 14 amino acids. Germline CDR1 MDHEN, CDR2 SYDVKM. V lost 6 bases, J lost 7 bases, and 9 bases stayed unmatched.

V usage is TRBV28 and J usage is TRBJ1-5; 7 positions agree with TRBD1. The sequencing input was PBMCs or T cells enriched from blood (not recorded which). The sequence came from a woman aged 50 to 60 who had recovered from COVID-19. The CDR3, as DNA: TGTGCCAGCAGGCTGACAGGGATGGTGCAGCCCCAGCATTTT. As protein: CASRLTGMVQPQHF.